The sequence of this TCR beta chain was determined in a study of T cell changes during pregnancy in multiple sclerosis. Produced via immunoSEQ multiplex PCR; TCRdb's table is partial and in-frame only. Here the sample spans about 74,000 clones, roughly 92% being singletons. Germline CDR1 and CDR2: MNHEY and SMNVEV (reference sequence). CDR3 length equals 13 residues. V lost 3 bases to trimming and J lost 6 bases; unmatched junction nucleotides: 4. This clone was recorded only once. This clonotype originated in a female donor in good health, enrolled as a control in a pregnancy study. Source: peripheral blood, taken after pregnancy. The gene calls are TRBV27 and TRBJ2-7; 8 nucleotides line up with TRBD1. This chain's CDR3 is CASSLTGVREQYF. As DNA, the CDR3 is TGTGCCAGCAGTTTGACAGGGGTTCGCGAGCAGTACTTC.